This T cell receptor (beta chain) was observed in a study of early T cells in non-severe SARS-CoV-2 infection. Study-level information: Sequenced bulk RNA came from whole blood that was unsorted, and chains were unpaired.

This clonotype was recorded many times. Unique molecular identifiers (one per individual cDNA molecule) were attached. MiXCR, run by TCRdb on the 5' RACE reads, gives a single entry per CDR3 protein. The data show roughly 30,000 distinct CDR3 sequences, under 6% seen once. Germline CDR1 WNHNN, CDR2 SYGVQD (reference sequence). The germline V and J ends were trimmed by 6 bases and 0 bases, with 9 bases remaining between them. The CDR3 contains 14 residues. The clonotype was recovered from an adult who was a healthcare worker with PCR-confirmed SARS-CoV-2 infection or an uninfected control (not recorded which). J is TRBJ1-5 and V is TRBV10-1; maybe TRBD1 (6 bases). Sequencing was carried out using whole blood. The CDR3 nucleotides read TGCGCCAGCAGGGACAGACATAGCAATCAGCCCCAGCATTTT. Protein sequence: CASRDRHSNQPQHF.